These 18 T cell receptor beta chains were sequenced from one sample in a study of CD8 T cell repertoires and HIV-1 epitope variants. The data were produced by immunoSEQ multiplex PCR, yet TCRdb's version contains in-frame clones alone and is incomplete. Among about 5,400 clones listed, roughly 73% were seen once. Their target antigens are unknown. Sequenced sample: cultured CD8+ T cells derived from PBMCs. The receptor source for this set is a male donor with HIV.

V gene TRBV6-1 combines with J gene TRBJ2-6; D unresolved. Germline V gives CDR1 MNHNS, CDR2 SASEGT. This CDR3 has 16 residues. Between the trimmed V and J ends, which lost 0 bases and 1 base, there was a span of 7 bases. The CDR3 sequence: CASSEAMGSGANVLTF. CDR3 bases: TGTGCCAGCAGTGAAGCGATGGGGTCTGGGGCCAACGTCCTGACTTTC.

The CDR3 sequence is CASSGAGAREKLFF. The CDR3 nucleotides read TGTGCCAGCAGCGGAGCGGGGGCTCGAGAAAAACTGTTTTTT. The chain joins TRBV7-9 to TRBJ1-4; TRBD1 is a possible D gene (6 bases). The ends were cut back, 5 bases at V and 8 bases at J, with 15 bases in the middle. CDR1 and CDR2 from the germline V gene are SEHNR and FQNEAQ (reference sequence). CDR3 size: 14 residues.

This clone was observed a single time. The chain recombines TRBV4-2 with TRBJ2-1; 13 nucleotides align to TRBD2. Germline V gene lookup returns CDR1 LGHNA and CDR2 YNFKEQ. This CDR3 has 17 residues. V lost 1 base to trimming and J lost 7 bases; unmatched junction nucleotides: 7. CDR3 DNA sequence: TGTGCCAGCAGCCAAGGACTTCGACTAGCGGGGGGTAATGAGCAGTTCTTC. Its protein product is CASSQGLRLAGGNEQFF.

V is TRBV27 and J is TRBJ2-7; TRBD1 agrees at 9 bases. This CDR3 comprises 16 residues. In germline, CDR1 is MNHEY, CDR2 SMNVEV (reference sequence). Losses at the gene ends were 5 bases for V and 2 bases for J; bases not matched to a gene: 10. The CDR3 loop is CASSLQGASIPYEQYF. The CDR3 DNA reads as TGTGCCAGCAGTCTACAGGGGGCTTCAATCCCCTACGAGCAGTACTTC.

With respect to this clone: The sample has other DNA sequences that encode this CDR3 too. CDR3 sequence: CASSLAGETQYF. CDR3 DNA: TGCGCCAGCAGCTTGGCTGGGGAGACCCAGTACTTC. This chain uses TRBV5-1 with TRBJ2-5; D is undetermined. There are 12 residues in the CDR3. V lost 0 bases to trimming and J lost 5 bases, with 5 bases between them. CDR1 and CDR2 (germline): SGHRS, YFSETQ.

The CDR3 coding sequence is TGTGCCAGCAGCCCCCCTAGCGGAGACTCCTACGAGCAGTACTTC. Its translation is CASSPPSGDSYEQYF. The chain uses TRBV28 and TRBJ2-7, with 7 positions matching TRBD2. There are 15 residues in the CDR3. The V gene's germline CDR1 is MDHEN and CDR2 SYDVKM. J gave up 0 bases and V 6 bases, and 8 bases lay outside the gene matches.

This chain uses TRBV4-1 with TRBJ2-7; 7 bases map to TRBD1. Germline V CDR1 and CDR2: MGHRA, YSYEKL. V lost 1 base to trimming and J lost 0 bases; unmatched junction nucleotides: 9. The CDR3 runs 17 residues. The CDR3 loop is CASSQVTRQGSSYEQYF. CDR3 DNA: TGCGCCAGCAGCCAAGTTACTCGACAGGGAAGCTCCTACGAGCAGTACTTC.

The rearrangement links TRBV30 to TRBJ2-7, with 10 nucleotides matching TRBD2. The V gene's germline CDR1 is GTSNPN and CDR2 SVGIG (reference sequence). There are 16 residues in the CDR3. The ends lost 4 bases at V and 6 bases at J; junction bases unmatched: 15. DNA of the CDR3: TGTGCCTGGATGCCTAGCGGGGGCCCCTGGCTCTTCGAGCAGTACTTC. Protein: CAWMPSGGPWLFEQYF. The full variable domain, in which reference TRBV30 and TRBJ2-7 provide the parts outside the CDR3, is SQTIHQWPATLVQPVGSPLSLECTVEGTSNPNLYWYRQAAGRGLQLLFYSVGIGQISSEVPQNLSASRPQDRQFILSSKKLLLSDSGFYLCAWMPSGGPWLFEQYFGPGTRLTVT.

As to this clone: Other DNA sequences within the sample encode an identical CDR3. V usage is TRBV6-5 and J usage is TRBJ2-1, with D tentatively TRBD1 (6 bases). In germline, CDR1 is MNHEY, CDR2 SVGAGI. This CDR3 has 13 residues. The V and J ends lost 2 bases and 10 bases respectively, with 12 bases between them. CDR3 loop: CASSYVDSREQFF. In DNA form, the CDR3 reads TGTGCCAGCAGTTACGTGGACAGCCGGGAGCAGTTCTTC.

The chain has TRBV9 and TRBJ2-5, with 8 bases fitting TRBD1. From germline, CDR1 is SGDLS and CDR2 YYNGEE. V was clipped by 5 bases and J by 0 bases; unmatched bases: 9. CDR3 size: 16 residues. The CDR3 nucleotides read TGTGCCAGCAGTAGAGGGACAGGCTCGTACCAAGAGACCCAGTACTTC. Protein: CASSRGTGSYQETQYF.

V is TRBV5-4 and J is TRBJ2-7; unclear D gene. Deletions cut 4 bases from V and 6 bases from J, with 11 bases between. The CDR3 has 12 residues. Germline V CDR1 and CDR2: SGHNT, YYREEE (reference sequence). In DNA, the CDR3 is TGTGCCAGCAGCCTCCTATCAGGCGAGCAGTACTTC. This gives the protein CASSLLSGEQYF.

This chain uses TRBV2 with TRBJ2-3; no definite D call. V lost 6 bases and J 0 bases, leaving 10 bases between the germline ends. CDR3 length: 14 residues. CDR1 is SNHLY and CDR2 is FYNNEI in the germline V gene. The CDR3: CASSRVPSTDTQYF. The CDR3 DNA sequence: TGTGCCAGCAGCCGGGTGCCTAGCACAGATACGCAGTATTTT. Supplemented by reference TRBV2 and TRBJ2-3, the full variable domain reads EPEVTQTPSHQVTQMGQEVILRCVPISNHLYFYWYRQILGQKVEFLVSFYNNEISEKSEIFDDQFSVERPDGSNFTLKIRSTKLEDSAMYFCASSRVPSTDTQYFGPGTRLTVL.

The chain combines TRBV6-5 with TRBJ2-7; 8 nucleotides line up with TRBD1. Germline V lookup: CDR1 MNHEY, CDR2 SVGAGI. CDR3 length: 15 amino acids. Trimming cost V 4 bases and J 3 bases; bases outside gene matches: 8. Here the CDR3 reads CASSSSGTGNYEQYF. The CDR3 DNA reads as TGTGCCAGCAGTTCGTCCGGGACAGGAAACTACGAGCAGTACTTC.

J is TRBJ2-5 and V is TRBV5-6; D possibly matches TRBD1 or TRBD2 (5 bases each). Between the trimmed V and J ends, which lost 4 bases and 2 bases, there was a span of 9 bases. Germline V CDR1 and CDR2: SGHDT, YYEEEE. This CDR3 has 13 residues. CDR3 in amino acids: CASSLGAQETQYF. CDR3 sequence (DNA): TGTGCCAGCAGCCTCGGGGCGCAAGAGACCCAGTACTTC.

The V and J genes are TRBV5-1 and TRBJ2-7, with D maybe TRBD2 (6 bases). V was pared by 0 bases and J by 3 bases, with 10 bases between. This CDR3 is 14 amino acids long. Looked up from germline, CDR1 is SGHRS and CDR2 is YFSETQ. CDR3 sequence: CASSLDGGGYEQYF. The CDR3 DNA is TGCGCCAGCAGCTTGGACGGGGGAGGCTACGAGCAGTACTTC.

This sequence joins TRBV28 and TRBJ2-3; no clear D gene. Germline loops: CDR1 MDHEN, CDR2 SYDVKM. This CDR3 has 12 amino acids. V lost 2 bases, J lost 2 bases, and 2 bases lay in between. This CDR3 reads CASSLHTDTQYF. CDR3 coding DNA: TGTGCCAGCAGTTTACACACAGATACGCAGTATTTT.

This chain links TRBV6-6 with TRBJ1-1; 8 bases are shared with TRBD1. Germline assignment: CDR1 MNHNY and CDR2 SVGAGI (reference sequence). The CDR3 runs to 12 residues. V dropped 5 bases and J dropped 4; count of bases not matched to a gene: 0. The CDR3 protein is CASSTGGTEAFF. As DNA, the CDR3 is TGTGCCAGCAGTACAGGGGGCACTGAAGCTTTCTTT.

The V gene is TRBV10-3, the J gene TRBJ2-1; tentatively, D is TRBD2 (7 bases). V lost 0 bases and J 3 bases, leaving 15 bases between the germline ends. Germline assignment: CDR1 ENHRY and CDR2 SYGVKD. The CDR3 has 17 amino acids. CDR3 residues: CAISESMGASGYNEQFF. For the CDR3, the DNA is TGTGCCATCAGTGAGTCGATGGGGGCTAGCGGCTACAATGAGCAGTTCTTC.